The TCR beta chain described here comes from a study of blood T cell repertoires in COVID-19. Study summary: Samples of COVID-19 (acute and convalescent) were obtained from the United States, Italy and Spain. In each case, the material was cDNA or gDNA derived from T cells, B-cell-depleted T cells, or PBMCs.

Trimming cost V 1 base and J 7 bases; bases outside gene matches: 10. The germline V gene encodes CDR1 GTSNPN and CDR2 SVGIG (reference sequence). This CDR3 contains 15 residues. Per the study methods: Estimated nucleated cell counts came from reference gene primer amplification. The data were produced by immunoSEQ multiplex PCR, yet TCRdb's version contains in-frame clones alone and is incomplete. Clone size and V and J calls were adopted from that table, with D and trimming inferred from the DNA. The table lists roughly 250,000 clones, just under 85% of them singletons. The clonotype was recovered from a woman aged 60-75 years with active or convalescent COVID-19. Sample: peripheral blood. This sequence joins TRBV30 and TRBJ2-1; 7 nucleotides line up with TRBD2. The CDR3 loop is CAWSGDYTQNNEQFF. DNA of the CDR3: TGTGCCTGGAGTGGGGACTACACCCAGAATAATGAGCAGTTCTTC.